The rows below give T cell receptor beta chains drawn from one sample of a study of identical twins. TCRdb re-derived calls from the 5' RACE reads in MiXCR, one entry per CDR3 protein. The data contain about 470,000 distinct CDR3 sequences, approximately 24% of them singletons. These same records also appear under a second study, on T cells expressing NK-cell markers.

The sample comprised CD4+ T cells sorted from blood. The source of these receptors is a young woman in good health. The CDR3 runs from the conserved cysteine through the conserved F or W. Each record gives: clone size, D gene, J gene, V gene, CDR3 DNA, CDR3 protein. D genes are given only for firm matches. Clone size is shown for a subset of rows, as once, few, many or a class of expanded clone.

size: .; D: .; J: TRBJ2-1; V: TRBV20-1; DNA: TGCAGTGCTAGAACCGGCGGCCGCGCGCTCAATGAGCAGTTCTTC; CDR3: CSARTGGRALNEQFF
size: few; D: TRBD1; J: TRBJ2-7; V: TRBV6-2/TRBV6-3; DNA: TGTGCCAGCACCTGGAGACAGGGGGATTTCCCCTACGAGCAGTACTTC; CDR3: CASTWRQGDFPYEQYF
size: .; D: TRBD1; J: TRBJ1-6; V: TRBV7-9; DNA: TGTGCCAGCAGCATAGGACAGGGCGAAGGGAATTCACCCCTCCACTTT; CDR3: CASSIGQGEGNSPLHF
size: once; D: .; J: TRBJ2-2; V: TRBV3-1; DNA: TGTGCCAGCAGCCATCTTTTTGGCGCCCAGGGGACCACCGGGGAGCTGTTTTTT; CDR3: CASSHLFGAQGTTGELFF
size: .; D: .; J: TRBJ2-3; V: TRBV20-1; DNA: TGCAGTGCTACGGGACATTTCTCAGATACGCAGTATTTT; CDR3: CSATGHFSDTQYF
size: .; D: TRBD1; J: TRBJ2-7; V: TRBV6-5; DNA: TGTGCCAGCAGTCACGGGGGGACAGGGTTTTTTGACGAGCAGTACTTC; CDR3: CASSHGGTGFFDEQYF
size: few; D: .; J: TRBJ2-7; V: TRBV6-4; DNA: TGTGCCAACCAATGGAGGGTTAATTACGAGCAGTACTTC; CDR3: CANQWRVNYEQYF
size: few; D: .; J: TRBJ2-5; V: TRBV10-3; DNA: TGTGCCATTAGTGGCTCCACAGAGACCCAGTACTTC; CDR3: CAISGSTETQYF
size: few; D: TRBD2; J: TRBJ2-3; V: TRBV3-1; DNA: TGTGCCAGCGTGATGGGGACTAGCGGAGCAGATACGCAGTATTTT; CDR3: CASVMGTSGADTQYF
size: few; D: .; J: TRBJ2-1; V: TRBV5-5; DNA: TGTGCCAGCAGTTACTATACAAACTCCTACAATGAGCAGTTCTTC; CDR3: CASSYYTNSYNEQFF
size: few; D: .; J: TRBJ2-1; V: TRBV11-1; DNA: TGTGCCAGCAGCTCGGTTAGCTACTCCTACAATGAGCAGTTCTTC; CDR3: CASSSVSYSYNEQFF
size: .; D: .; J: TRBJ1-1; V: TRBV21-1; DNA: TGTGCCAGCAGCAAAGGACAGGGGAAAGGATGGGACACTGAAGCTTTCTTT; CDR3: CASSKGQGKGWDTEAFF
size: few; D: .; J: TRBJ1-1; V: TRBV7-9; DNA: TGTGCCAGCAGCTTACTGGCAGGGCCGGCTTTCTTT; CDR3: CASSLLAGPAFF
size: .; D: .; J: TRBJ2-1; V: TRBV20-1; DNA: TGCAGTGCTAGCGTTAGGAGGGCCTACAATGAGCAGTTCTTC; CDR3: CSASVRRAYNEQFF
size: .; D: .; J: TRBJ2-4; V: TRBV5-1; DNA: TGCGCCAGCAGCAAAGGGGATGGGGCCAAAAACATTCAGTACTTC; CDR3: CASSKGDGAKNIQYF
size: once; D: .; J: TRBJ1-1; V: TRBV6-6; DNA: TGTGCCAGCACCGAAGCCGCGGGGACTGAAGCTTTCTTT; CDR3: CASTEAAGTEAFF
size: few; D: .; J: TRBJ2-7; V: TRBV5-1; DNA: TGCGCCAGCAGCTATATGGCAGGCTCCTACGAGCAGTACTTC; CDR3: CASSYMAGSYEQYF
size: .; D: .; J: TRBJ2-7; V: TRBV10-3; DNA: TGTGCCATCAGCCGGGAGTGGTCCTACGAGCAGTACTTC; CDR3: CAISREWSYEQYF
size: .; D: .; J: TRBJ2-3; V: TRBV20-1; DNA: TGCAGTGCTAGGAGGCCCGGTGGGGATACGCAGTATTTT; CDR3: CSARRPGGDTQYF
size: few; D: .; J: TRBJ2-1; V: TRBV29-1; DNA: TGCAGCGTTGTGGTGAGGGTGCATGAGCAGTTCTTC; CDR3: CSVVVRVHEQFF
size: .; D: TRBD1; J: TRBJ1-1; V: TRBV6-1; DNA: TGTGCCAGCAGCATACAACCCGGGACAGGCTTCATGAACACTGAAGCTTTCTTT; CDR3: CASSIQPGTGFMNTEAFF
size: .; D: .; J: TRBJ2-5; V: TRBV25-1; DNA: TGTGCCAGCACCCCCCCCCAGGGGCGGAGAGAGACCCAGTACTTC; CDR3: CASTPPQGRRETQYF
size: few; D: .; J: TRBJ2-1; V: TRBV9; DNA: TGTGCCAGCAGCGTAGCCGTTTTAGGTGAGCAGTTCTTC; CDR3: CASSVAVLGEQFF
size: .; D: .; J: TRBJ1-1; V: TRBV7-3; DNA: TGTGCCAGCAGCTCAGGGGACGGTAGATATTTCTTT; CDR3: CASSSGDGRYFF
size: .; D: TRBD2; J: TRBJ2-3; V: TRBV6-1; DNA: TGTGCCACGGCGAGACTAGCGGGAGAAGTTACGCAGTATTTT; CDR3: CATARLAGEVTQYF
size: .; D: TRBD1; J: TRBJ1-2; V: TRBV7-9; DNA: TGTGCCAGCAGCCCCGGGCAGGGGGATGGCTACACCTTC; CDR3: CASSPGQGDGYTF
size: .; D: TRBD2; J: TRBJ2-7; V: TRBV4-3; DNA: TGCGCCAGCAGCCAGGGAGTTGGGACTAGCCCTAGCGAGCAGTACTTC; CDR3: CASSQGVGTSPSEQYF
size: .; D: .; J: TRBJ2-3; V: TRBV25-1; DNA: TGTGCCAGCAGCCTACCAACAGGGTATGATACGCAGTATTTT; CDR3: CASSLPTGYDTQYF
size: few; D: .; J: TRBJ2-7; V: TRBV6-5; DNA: TGTGCCAGCAGTTACCAGGGGATAAACTCCTACGAGCAGTACTTC; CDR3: CASSYQGINSYEQYF
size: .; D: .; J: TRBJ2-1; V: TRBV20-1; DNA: TGCAGTGCTCACGTCTCCTACAATGAGCAGTTCTTC; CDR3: CSAHVSYNEQFF
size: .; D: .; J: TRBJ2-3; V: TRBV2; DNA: TGTGCCAGCAGCGTACAGCGGGTGGGGGATACGCAGTATTTT; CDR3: CASSVQRVGDTQYF
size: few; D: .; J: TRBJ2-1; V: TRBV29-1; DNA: TGCAGCGTTGATAAGGTGAACTCCTACAATGAGCAGTTCTTC; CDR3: CSVDKVNSYNEQFF
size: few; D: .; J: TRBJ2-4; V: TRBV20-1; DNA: TGCAGTGCTGGGGCCCCTCTTGAGGGGGGAAACATTCAGTACTTC; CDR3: CSAGAPLEGGNIQYF
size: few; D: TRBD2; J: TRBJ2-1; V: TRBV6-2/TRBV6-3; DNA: TGTGCCAGCAGGCCAACTAGCGGAGGCTCCTACAATGAGCAGTTCTTC; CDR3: CASRPTSGGSYNEQFF
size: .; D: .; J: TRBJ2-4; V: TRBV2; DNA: TGTGCCAGCAGTGGTCGGGGACAAGACAAAAACATTCAGTACTTC; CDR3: CASSGRGQDKNIQYF
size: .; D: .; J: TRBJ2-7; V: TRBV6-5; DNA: TGTGCCAGCAGTTCCCAGACAGCTGTAAGCTCCTACGAGCAGTACTTC; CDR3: CASSSQTAVSSYEQYF